This entry is about one T cell receptor beta chain. Antigen: not known. TCRdb reprocessed the reads via MiXCR and lists one record per CDR3 protein. The table lists approximately 600,000 distinct CDR3 sequences, under 45% of them singletons. These data originate in a study of T cell repertoires in cytomegalovirus infection. About the research overall: Alongside well-studied HLA-B-restricted CMV epitopes, recently identified HLA-C-restricted CMV epitopes were also used. Whole-study results and caveats: Carriers of CMV plus the relevant HLA were identified by cumulative public TCR beta family frequency. It was HLA-C-restricted CMV-specific TCR beta clonotypes that dominated the response ex vivo.

The CDR3 consists of 17 residues. With V trimmed by 6 bases and J by 9 bases, 17 bases remained unmatched. This TCR came from a human donor in good health (CMV status not recorded). Some clones in this sample may be carry-over from other donors' samples. The rearrangement uses TRBV12-3 or TRBV12-4 and TRBJ2-1, with 10 bases matching TRBD2. The material was cultured PBMCs, obtained from culture after CMV antigen stimulation. CDR3 in amino acids: CASSQILGGLALTEQFF. In nucleotides, the CDR3 is TGTGCCAGCAGCCAAATCCTAGGGGGACTAGCGTTGACTGAGCAGTTCTTC.